This T cell receptor (beta chain) was sequenced during a study of beta chain features in type 1 diabetes. Study-level findings and limits: For Type 1 diabetes patients, all four CD4+ subsets carried TCRB CDR3s that were moderately but significantly shorter. Because the template was cDNA, high-expressing cells might be over-represented. Among type 1 diabetes patients, VDJ junctions had fewer insertions and more deletions.

The isolated RNA, all of it, was reverse transcribed, so expressed TCRB transcripts were what got sequenced. TCRdb's table, derived via immunoSEQ multiplex PCR, lists solely in-frame clones and lacks some. The sample shows roughly 730,000 clones, 13% of them seen only once. This CDR3 spans 14 amino acids. Germline values: CDR1 SGHDT, CDR2 YYEEEE. V was cut by 0 bases and J by 3 bases, with 10 bases left in between. A remark on this clone: What it binds is not known.

The origin of this receptor is a man aged 18 to 29 with type 1 diabetes. This chain uses TRBV5-6 with TRBJ2-7, with TRBD2 as a possible D gene (5 bases). Sequencing was carried out using naive CD4+ T cells from blood. The CDR3 is CASSLGTQIYEQYF. Written as DNA, the CDR3 is TGTGCCAGCAGCTTGGGGACTCAAATCTACGAGCAGTACTTC. The full variable domain, rest sourced from reference TRBV5-6 and TRBJ2-7, is DAGVTQSPTHLIKTRGQQVTLRCSPKSGHDTVSWYQQALGQGPQFIFQYYEEEERQRGNFPDRFSGHQFPNYSSELNVNALLLGDSALYLCASSLGTQIYEQYFGPGTRLTVT.